These 25 T cell receptor beta chains were sequenced from one sample in a study of shared clonotypes between healthy human individuals. The assay was immunoSEQ multiplex PCR, and TCRdb's table has in-frame clones only and misses some. The repertoire holds around 1.1 million clones, with about 80% as singletons. Sequenced sample: memory CD4+ T cells from PBMCs. The subset is: CD45RA-negative fraction. The receptors were gathered from a young man in good health. Some clones in this sample may be carry-over from other donors' samples.

The genes are TRBV28 and TRBJ1-3; D call uncertain. The CDR3 runs 14 residues. V lost 8 bases, J lost 0 bases, and 11 bases lay in between. Germline V gene data show CDR1 as MDHEN and CDR2 as SYDVKM. The CDR3 loop is CASSGEVSGNTIYF. The CDR3 DNA is TGTGCCAGCTCAGGTGAGGTCTCTGGAAACACCATATATTTT.

This clone appeared a few times. The chain carries TRBV7-9 and TRBJ2-2; D not certain. V was cut by 5 bases and J by 4 bases, with 20 bases left in between. The CDR3 sequence is 17 residues long. CDR1 SEHNR and CDR2 FQNEAQ come from the germline V gene (reference sequence). The chain's CDR3 is CASSPPIRMGITGELFF. CDR3 in DNA: TGTGCCAGCAGCCCCCCGATCCGAATGGGGATCACCGGGGAGCTGTTTTTT.

V usage is TRBV11-2 and J usage is TRBJ1-2; D remains unclear. Germline V lookup: CDR1 SGHAT, CDR2 FQNNGV. Deletions cut 1 base from V and 8 bases from J, with 11 bases between. The CDR3 runs 13 residues. The CDR3 loop is CASSLGGSTGYTF. The CDR3 nucleotides are TGTGCCAGCAGCTTAGGAGGCTCGACGGGCTACACCTTC.

This sequence joins TRBV5-6 and TRBJ1-1; possible D gene TRBD1, 5 bases. The germline V gene has CDR1 SGHDT and CDR2 YYEEEE. Trimming stripped 2 bases from V and 4 bases from J, with 15 bases between. This CDR3 has 15 residues. This CDR3 reads CASSFRQGRATEAFF. The CDR3 DNA sequence: TGTGCCAGCAGCTTTCGGCAGGGACGAGCCACTGAAGCTTTCTTT.

The chain joins TRBV25-1 to TRBJ2-3; D not resolved. CDR1 is MGHDK, CDR2 SYGVNS, per germline. Trimming shortened V by 2 bases and J by 3 bases, and 12 bases separated the two germline ends. This CDR3 contains 15 residues. The DNA of the CDR3 is TGTGCCAGCAGTGAACCCCGCCAGACTACAGATACGCAGTATTTT. Protein sequence: CASSEPRQTTDTQYF.

The rearrangement joins TRBV11-1 to TRBJ2-3; D unclear. The V gene lost 5 bases and the J gene lost 2 bases, with 8 bases spanning the gap. The CDR3 contains 13 residues. Germline V gives CDR1 SGHAT, CDR2 FQDESV (reference sequence). CDR3 region: CASSHYTTDTQYF. The CDR3, as DNA: TGTGCCAGCAGCCACTACACCACAGATACGCAGTATTTT. Complete variable domain (other parts from reference TRBV11-1 and TRBJ2-3): EAEVAQSPRYKITEKSQAVAFWCDPISGHATLYWYRQILGQGPELLVQFQDESVVDDSQLPKDRFSAERLKGVDSTLKIQPAELGDSAMYLCASSHYTTDTQYFGPGTRLTVL.

Written as DNA, the CDR3 is TGCAGTGCTATAGGGGTGAGTGAGCAGTACTTC. As protein: CSAIGVSEQYF. The V call is TRBV20-1, the J call TRBJ2-7, with D maybe TRBD1 (5 bases). Germline-derived CDR1 and CDR2 are DFQATT and SNEGSKA (reference sequence). V gave up 4 bases and J gave up 7 bases, with 11 bases separating them. CDR3 length: 11 residues.

The gene calls are TRBV6-1 and TRBJ2-7; D remains ambiguous. The CDR3 totals 13 residues. CDR1 is MNHNS, CDR2 SASEGT, per germline. V shed 2 bases and J shed 9 bases, with 14 bases lying between them. CDR3 sequence reads: CASSESRTAPQYF. For the CDR3, the DNA is TGTGCCAGCAGTGAATCTCGGACCGCTCCGCAGTACTTC.

The chain combines TRBV5-8 with TRBJ2-4; D possibly matches TRBD1 or TRBD2 (5 bases each). V was clipped by 3 bases and J by 0 bases, with 10 bases between them. The germline V gene has CDR1 SGHTS and CDR2 YDEGEE. The CDR3 loop spans 15 amino acids. CDR3 bases: TGTGCCAGCAGCTCCGGGACGGTAGCCAAAAACATTCAGTACTTC. It is translated as CASSSGTVAKNIQYF.

J is TRBJ2-5 and V is TRBV9; a weak D match, TRBD1 (6 bases). V lost 4 bases and J 5 bases, leaving 24 bases between the germline ends. The length of the CDR3 is 17 residues. The germline gives CDR1 SGDLS, CDR2 YYNGEE. CDR3 nucleotide sequence: TGTGCCAGCAGCCCTCGCGAGGGCAGGGGTTTTAGGGAGACCCAGTACTTC. It specifies CASSPREGRGFRETQYF.

The V call is TRBV7-9, the J call TRBJ2-5; 13 bases fit TRBD2. The germline gives CDR1 SEHNR, CDR2 FQNEAQ (reference sequence). The CDR3 covers 18 residues. Losses at the gene ends were 0 bases for V and 0 bases for J; bases not matched to a gene: 4. CDR3 protein: CASSLAPGLAGDQETQYF. Here the CDR3 DNA reads TGTGCCAGCAGCTTAGCGCCCGGACTAGCGGGAGACCAAGAGACCCAGTACTTC.

This chain links TRBV7-3 with TRBJ2-5; a weak D match, TRBD1 (6 bases). V was clipped by 5 bases and J by 4 bases, with 17 bases between them. This CDR3 is 15 amino acids long. Germline V gene lookup returns CDR1 SGHTA and CDR2 FQGTGA. This CDR3 is CASSLHHGRGETQYF. Written as DNA, the CDR3 is TGTGCCAGCAGCCTGCACCACGGCAGGGGAGAGACCCAGTACTTC.

A word on this clone: This may stem from a read error, because a much larger clone lies one nucleotide away. Other DNA sequences in this sample translate to the same CDR3. V usage is TRBV18 and J usage is TRBJ2-3; TRBD1 matches 7 bases. The CDR3 covers 15 residues. The germline V gene encodes CDR1 KGHSH and CDR2 LQKENI. The V and J ends lost 5 bases and 6 bases, in that order; junction bases with no gene match: 11. CDR3 in DNA: TGTGCCAGCTCATCCCGACAGGGATGGGGCGATACGCAGTATTTT. Amino acids: CASSSRQGWGDTQYF.

This chain links TRBV5-8 with TRBJ2-3; D might be TRBD1 (5 bases). CDR1 and CDR2 (germline): SGHTS, YDEGEE. V was cut by 0 bases and J by 0 bases, with 11 bases left in between. The CDR3 is 16 amino acids. This CDR3 is CASSLGTGLSTDTQYF. The CDR3 DNA is TGTGCCAGCAGCTTGGGCACAGGCCTTAGCACAGATACGCAGTATTTT.

This clone has just one count. The J gene is TRBJ2-1, the V gene TRBV28; D is possibly TRBD2 (6 bases). CDR3 length: 14 amino acids. The V gene lost 2 bases and the J gene lost 9 bases, with 14 bases spanning the gap. CDR1 is MDHEN and CDR2 is SYDVKM in the germline V gene. CDR3 residues: CASSLGGAMGEQFF. Here the CDR3 DNA reads TGTGCCAGCAGTTTAGGAGGGGCTATGGGTGAGCAGTTCTTC.

This clone appeared a few times. The gene calls are TRBV10-3 and TRBJ2-1; D not resolved. V was cut by 6 bases and J by 9 bases, with 15 bases left in between. In germline, CDR1 is ENHRY, CDR2 SYGVKD. The CDR3 length is 13 residues. The CDR3 sequence is CAISAVGTGEQFF. CDR3 in DNA: TGTGCCATCAGCGCCGTGGGCACTGGTGAGCAGTTCTTC.

The chain is built from TRBV30 and TRBJ1-4; D remains unclear. The CDR3 loop spans 15 amino acids. The V and J ends lost 1 base and 0 bases respectively, with 9 bases between them. Germline assignment: CDR1 GTSNPN and CDR2 SVGIG (reference sequence). CDR3 DNA: TGTGCCTGGAGTGACCCAGGAACAACTAATGAAAAACTGTTTTTT. Its protein is CAWSDPGTTNEKLFF.

V usage is TRBV2 and J usage is TRBJ2-5, with a weak D call TRBD2 (6 bases). The V and J ends lost 8 bases and 5 bases respectively, with 15 bases between them. This CDR3 has 13 residues. Germline loops: CDR1 SNHLY, CDR2 FYNNEI. The CDR3, as DNA: TGTGCCAGCCGACTGGCGGGATGGGAGACCCAGTACTTC. This translates into CASRLAGWETQYF.

With regard to this clone: The same CDR3 also results from other DNA sequences found in this sample. V and J are TRBV28 and TRBJ2-2, with unresolved D. Germline CDR1 is MDHEN and CDR2 is SYDVKM. There are 11 residues in the CDR3. Deletions cut 6 bases from V and 5 bases from J, with 4 bases between. In DNA, the CDR3 is TGTGCCAGCAGCCTTACCGGGGAGCTGTTTTTT. Translating it yields CASSLTGELFF.

The V call is TRBV4-3, the J call TRBJ2-1, with D perhaps TRBD2 (6 bases). The CDR3 consists of 14 residues. Germline loops: CDR1 LGHNA, CDR2 YSLEER. The V end lost 5 bases, the J end lost 5 bases, and 13 bases lay between the germline ends. The CDR3 sequence is CASSARREDNEQFF. DNA of the CDR3: TGCGCCAGCAGCGCCCGGAGGGAGGACAATGAGCAGTTCTTC.

The V and J genes are TRBV5-4 and TRBJ2-2; D uncertain. CDR3 length: 11 amino acids. Trimming pared 4 bases from V and 8 bases from J, leaving 6 bases between. CDR1 SGHNT and CDR2 YYREEE come from the germline V gene (reference sequence). CDR3 sequence: CASSASGELFF. CDR3 nucleotides: TGTGCCAGCAGCGCTAGTGGGGAGCTGTTTTTT.

About this clone: Other DNA sequences in the same sample also yield this CDR3. The chain has TRBV27 and TRBJ1-5; D is undetermined. This CDR3 contains 13 residues. The V gene lost 5 bases and the J gene lost 3 bases, with 8 bases spanning the gap. Germline V gene data show CDR1 as MNHEY and CDR2 as SMNVEV (reference sequence). The chain's CDR3 is CASSLEPNQPQHF. The CDR3, as DNA: TGTGCCAGCAGTCTGGAGCCCAATCAGCCCCAGCATTTT.

The chain couples TRBV7-9 to TRBJ1-3, with D perhaps TRBD1 (5 bases). Per the germline V gene, CDR1 is SEHNR and CDR2 is FQNEAQ (reference sequence). Trimming pared 10 bases from V and 2 bases from J, leaving 18 bases between. This CDR3 has 15 amino acids. The CDR3 here is CATKVGGITGNTIYF. Written as DNA, the CDR3 is TGTGCCACCAAAGTGGGGGGTATAACTGGAAACACCATATATTTT.

A note on this clone: It differs at one base from a far larger clone, so likely a read error. This sequence joins TRBV15 and TRBJ2-7; no clear D gene. The CDR3 totals 12 residues. Germline CDR1 reads LNHNV; CDR2 reads YYDKDF (reference sequence). The V end was cut by 0 bases, the J end by 5 bases, with 5 bases between. The CDR3 DNA reads TGTGCCACCAGCAGAGATGGGGACGAGCAGTACTTC. Its protein product is CATSRDGDEQYF.

This CDR3 is CASSLSLDTQYF. The CDR3 DNA is TGTGCCAGCAGCTTATCATTAGATACGCAGTATTTT. V usage is TRBV9 and J usage is TRBJ2-3; no definite D call. This CDR3 is built from 12 residues. The germline V and J ends were trimmed by 4 bases and 5 bases, with 8 bases remaining between them. The V gene's germline CDR1 is SGDLS and CDR2 YYNGEE.